This is a list of T cell receptor beta chains from one sample in a study of blood T cell repertoires in COVID-19. TCRdb's copy holds only in-frame clones and misses some; the assay was immunoSEQ multiplex PCR. The table has approximately 270,000 clones, more than 85% seen once. Sequenced material: peripheral blood. The receptors stem from a man aged 30-40 years with acute or convalescent COVID-19. The CDR3 runs from the conserved cysteine through the conserved F or W. A D gene is named only where the DNA matches it firmly. Not all rows give a size; the values are once, few, many and, for expanded clones, a class.

abundance	d_gene	len	v_gene	j_gene	CDR3nt	CDR3aa
-	TRBD2	17	TRBV10-3	TRBJ2-1	TGTGCCATCACCCCAACTAGCGGGAGTGGGGCCTACAATGAGCAGTTCTTC	CAITPTSGSGAYNEQFF
-	TRBD2	16	TRBV4-1	TRBJ2-3	TGCGCCAGCAGCCGGGGAGCGGGGGGGATCACAGATACGCAGTATTTT	CASSRGAGGITDTQYF
-	-	16	TRBV13	TRBJ1-4	TGTGCCAGCAGCTCGGTCTCGGGGAACAGTTATGAAAAACTGTTTTTT	CASSSVSGNSYEKLFF
few	-	14	TRBV12-5	TRBJ2-7	TGTGCTAGTGACCGGGGACAAGCCTACTACGAGCAGTACTTC	CASDRGQAYYEQYF
once	-	13	TRBV3-1/TRBV3-2	TRBJ1-2	TGTGCCAGCAGCCAAGGACAGACCCATGGCTACACCTTC	CASSQGQTHGYTF
-	-	13	TRBV12-3/TRBV12-4	TRBJ1-4	TGTGCCAGCAGTTTAGCGCAGAATGAAAAACTGTTTTTT	CASSLAQNEKLFF
-	TRBD2	17	TRBV4-2	TRBJ2-5	TGTGCCAGCAGCCAGGGGACTGGACTAGCAGGGAAAGAGACCCAGTACTTC	CASSQGTGLAGKETQYF
once	-	16	TRBV5-5	TRBJ2-2	TGTGCCAGCAGCACCAGACTGGGGGCGCGCACCGGGGAGCTGTTTTTT	CASSTRLGARTGELFF
-	TRBD2	13	TRBV14	TRBJ2-3	TGTGCGTCGCGACTAGCGGGTACAGATACGCAGTATTTT	CASRLAGTDTQYF
-	TRBD2	13	TRBV30	TRBJ2-4	TGTGCCTTGGACGCGGGAGGCAAAAACATTCAGTACTTC	CALDAGGKNIQYF
-	-	12	TRBV2	TRBJ1-2	TGTGCCAGCAACGAGATGAACTATGGCTACACCTTC	CASNEMNYGYTF